A selection of T cell receptor beta chains follows, all from one sample in a study of cytotoxic CD8 clonotypes in ibrutinib-treated CLL. Sequenced by immunoSEQ multiplex PCR; TCRdb stores in-frame clones only, minus some. The data show roughly 180,000 clones, about 72% seen once. This material consisted of PBMCs, taken after 24 months of ibrutinib treatment. The receptors originated from a human donor with chronic lymphocytic leukemia. Both conserved end residues are part of each CDR3. Each record gives: V gene, clone size, D gene, J gene, CDR3 DNA, CDR3 protein. A D gene is named only where the DNA matches it firmly. Rows give clone size only sometimes, using once, few, many, or a class for an expanded clone.

TRBV29-1	-	-	TRBJ2-3	TGCAGCGTTGTAATACGAAATACGCAGTATTTT	CSVVIRNTQYF
TRBV5-4	-	-	TRBJ1-2	TGTGCCAGCAGCTTGATGGTTTCGACGGGGGCGGGCGGCTACACCTTC	CASSLMVSTGAGGYTF
TRBV7-9	-	-	TRBJ2-1	TGTGCCAGCAGCTCCCCGGATCACCACTCCTCCTACAATGAGCAGTTCTTC	CASSSPDHHSSYNEQFF
TRBV5-1	-	-	TRBJ2-5	TGCGCCAGCAGCGCGGACAACCAAGAGACCCAGTACTTC	CASSADNQETQYF
TRBV9	few	-	TRBJ2-1	TGTGCCAGCAGCCCACAAGCTAGCAGAGACAATGAGCAGTTCTTC	CASSPQASRDNEQFF
TRBV19	-	TRBD2	TRBJ2-7	TGTGCCAGTAGTGCGGGACTAGCGGCCTCCTACGAGCAGTACTTC	CASSAGLAASYEQYF
TRBV15	-	TRBD2	TRBJ2-3	TGTGCCACCAGCAGAGGGACTAGCGGGAGGGGGGATACGCAGTATTTT	CATSRGTSGRGDTQYF
TRBV27	few	-	TRBJ2-3	TGTGCCAGCAGTTTATTCGGGAGCGGCACAGATACGCAGTATTTT	CASSLFGSGTDTQYF
TRBV11-2	few	-	TRBJ1-5	TGTGCCAGCAGCTCTGGATGGAATCAGCCCCAGCATTTT	CASSSGWNQPQHF
TRBV27	few	-	TRBJ1-2	TGTGCCAGCAGTTTTGACCTGTACTATGGCTACACCTTC	CASSFDLYYGYTF
TRBV9	-	-	TRBJ1-3	TGTGCCAGCAGCGCATCCCTCGGTTCCAGGATCTCTGGAAACACCATATATTTT	CASSASLGSRISGNTIYF
TRBV19	-	-	TRBJ2-4	TGTGCCAGTAGTATATGGTCCGGAGCCAAAAACATTCAGTACTTC	CASSIWSGAKNIQYF
TRBV10-3	-	TRBD2	TRBJ2-1	TGTGCCATCAGTGACCGTTGGACTAGCGGTAACAGCTCCTACAATGAGCAGTTCTTC	CAISDRWTSGNSSYNEQFF
TRBV19	-	TRBD2	TRBJ2-2	TGTGCCAGTAGTCTGGGACTAGCGGGTGCCGGGGAGCTGTTTTTT	CASSLGLAGAGELFF
TRBV6-5	few	TRBD2	TRBJ2-7	TGTGCCAGCAGCTCAGCGGGAAGGTACGAGCAGTACTTC	CASSSAGRYEQYF
TRBV28	-	TRBD1	TRBJ2-5	TGTGCCAGCAGTTTAGGGGACAGATCCCAAGAGACCCAGTACTTC	CASSLGDRSQETQYF
TRBV6-6	few	-	TRBJ1-1	TGTGCCAGCAGACAGGTGAACACTGAAGCTTTCTTT	CASRQVNTEAFF
TRBV5-6	-	-	TRBJ2-7	TGTGCCAGCAGCGGACTACAGGGGATCTCCTACGAGCAGTACTTC	CASSGLQGISYEQYF
TRBV11-2	-	-	TRBJ2-3	TGTGCCAGCAGCTTTTCAGCGACTAGTACTAGCACAGATACGCAGTATTTT	CASSFSATSTSTDTQYF
TRBV15	-	-	TRBJ2-1	TGTGCCACCAGCAGAGTATGGGATGAGCAGTTCTTC	CATSRVWDEQFF
TRBV4-3	-	-	TRBJ2-7	TGCGCCAGCAGCCAAGATTGGAGAAGCTCCTACGAGCAGTACTTC	CASSQDWRSSYEQYF
TRBV27	-	TRBD2	TRBJ2-3	TGTGCCAGCAGTTCCGGACTAGCGGGAGTAGATACGCAGTATTTT	CASSSGLAGVDTQYF
TRBV12-5	-	-	TRBJ1-1	TGTGCTAGTGGTCCAACAGGGAGGGGCACTGAAGCTTTCTTT	CASGPTGRGTEAFF
TRBV5-1	-	TRBD2	TRBJ2-3	TGCGCCAGCAGCTTGGAGAGGACTAGCGGGCCTAGCACAGATACGCAGTATTTT	CASSLERTSGPSTDTQYF
TRBV7-6	-	-	TRBJ2-2	TGTGCCAGCAGCTCGCTCCGGATGACAGGAAAAAACACCGGGGAGCTGTTTTTT	CASSSLRMTGKNTGELFF